A single sample is the source of the 16 T cell receptor beta chains below, sequenced in a study of blood T cell repertoires in COVID-19. Clones were sequenced by immunoSEQ multiplex PCR, and TCRdb holds only the in-frame ones, with some missing. Of roughly 98,000 clones in the sample, 70% to 90% are singletons; the top ten hold 12%. Material for sequencing was peripheral blood. These receptors came from a woman in her 70s with active or convalescent COVID-19.

V is TRBV28 and J is TRBJ2-7; 11 positions match TRBD2. In germline, CDR1 is MDHEN, CDR2 SYDVKM. V gave up 9 bases and J gave up 2 bases; unmatched junction bases: 3. CDR3 length: 13 residues. CDR3 in DNA: TGTGCCAGTAGCGGGGGGGCGGCCTACGAGCAGTACTTC. It codes for CASSGGAAYEQYF.

This CDR3 reads CASSQTGASYGYTF. CDR3 coding DNA: TGTGCCAGCAGCCAAACAGGGGCCAGCTATGGCTACACCTTC. The chain carries TRBV6-6 and TRBJ1-2; 7 bases are shared with TRBD1. The trim removed 6 bases at V and 4 bases at J, leaving 8 bases unmatched. Per germline, CDR1 MNHNY and CDR2 SVGAGI (reference sequence). The CDR3 runs 14 residues.

The chain combines TRBV24-1 with TRBJ2-5, with 8 bases identical to TRBD1. CDR3 length: 15 amino acids. J was trimmed by 3 bases and V by 6 bases; bases with no gene match: 8. Germline loops: CDR1 KGHDR, CDR2 SFDVKD. CDR3 in DNA: TGTGCCACCAGTCCGTTTGGGACAGGTGAAGAGACCCAGTACTTC. It codes for CATSPFGTGEETQYF.

This chain uses TRBV5-5 with TRBJ1-3, with D perhaps matching TRBD1 (5 bases). Germline loops: CDR1 SGHKS, CDR2 YYEKEE (reference sequence). The V gene lost 4 bases and the J gene lost 0 bases, with 14 bases spanning the gap. The CDR3 is 16 amino acids. The CDR3 nucleotides read TGTGCCAGCAGCACTGTGGACACAAACTCTGGAAACACCATATATTTT. Translation gives CASSTVDTNSGNTIYF.

The chain has TRBV5-1 and TRBJ2-3; 8 bases map to TRBD1. There are 14 residues in the CDR3. Germline V gene data show CDR1 as SGHRS and CDR2 as YFSETQ. Unmatched junction bases numbered 2, after V lost 0 bases and J lost 5 bases. The CDR3 nucleotides are TGCGCCAGCAGCTTGGGCAGGGGGCAAGATACGCAGTATTTT. It encodes CASSLGRGQDTQYF.

This clone was observed once. V is TRBV24-1 and J is TRBJ2-7; 8 nucleotides align to TRBD1. The V and J ends lost 4 bases and 9 bases, in that order; junction bases with no gene match: 7. This CDR3 contains 13 residues. Germline V gene data show CDR1 as KGHDR and CDR2 as SFDVKD. The CDR3 loop is CATSEQGGLRQYF. In DNA, the CDR3 is TGTGCCACCAGTGAACAGGGGGGACTGCGGCAGTACTTC.

The chain couples TRBV9 to TRBJ2-7; D may be TRBD2 (6 bases). Germline loops: CDR1 SGDLS, CDR2 YYNGEE. With 2 bases removed from V and 3 bases from J, the gap between germline ends came to 15 bases. CDR3 length equals 15 residues. The CDR3 loop reads CASSVGGSEIYEQYF. CDR3 nucleotides: TGTGCCAGCAGCGTGGGGGGTTCGGAGATCTACGAGCAGTACTTC. Full variable domain (missing parts from reference TRBV9 and TRBJ2-7): DSGVTQTPKHLITATGQRVTLRCSPRSGDLSVYWYQQSLDQGLQFLIQYYNGEERAKGNILERFSAQQFPDLHSELNLSSLELGDSALYFCASSVGGSEIYEQYFGPGTRLTVT.

This chain connects TRBV6-1 to TRBJ2-6, with 9 bases that match TRBD1. Germline V gene sequence: CDR1 MNHNS, CDR2 SASEGT. The CDR3 spans 22 residues. Germline trimming cut 1 base from V and 0 bases from J; bases unmatched to any gene: 16. CDR3 in amino acids: CASSEGRTGALVGVSGANVLTF. CDR3 DNA: TGTGCCAGCAGTGAAGGGCGGACAGGGGCCCTCGTTGGTGTCTCTGGGGCCAACGTCCTGACTTTC.

The chain recombines TRBV29-1 with TRBJ2-1; D remains ambiguous. The V end was cut by 2 bases, the J end by 0 bases, with 5 bases between. This CDR3 region has 13 residues. The germline gives CDR1 SQVTM, CDR2 ANQGSEA. CDR3 protein: CSVEKSSYNEQFF. The CDR3 DNA reads TGCAGCGTTGAAAAGAGCTCCTACAATGAGCAGTTCTTC.

The chain carries TRBV12-3 or TRBV12-4 and TRBJ2-1, with D possibly being TRBD1 (5 bases). Trimming shortened V by 3 bases and J by 6 bases, and 6 bases separated the two germline ends. The CDR3 extends over 12 amino acids. This CDR3 is CASSLQGNEQFF. DNA of the CDR3: TGTGCCAGCAGTTTGCAGGGCAATGAGCAGTTCTTC.

In its sample, this clone was seen a few times. The rearrangement uses TRBV5-1 and TRBJ2-5, with 9 nucleotides matching TRBD2. The J segment lost 5 bases and the V segment lost 2 bases, leaving 7 bases of the junction unmatched. The germline V gene encodes CDR1 SGHRS and CDR2 YFSETQ. The CDR3 has 15 amino acids. This CDR3 is CASSLGGGAGETQYF. CDR3 nucleotide sequence: TGCGCCAGCAGCTTAGGCGGGGGGGCCGGGGAGACCCAGTACTTC.

The V call is TRBV9, the J call TRBJ1-4; tentative D call: TRBD1 (5 bases). The V and J ends lost 3 bases and 5 bases respectively, with 20 bases between them. This CDR3 is built from 17 residues. Germline lookup yields CDR1 SGDLS and CDR2 YYNGEE. The CDR3 loop is CASSATLLGEANEKLFF. In DNA form, the CDR3 reads TGTGCCAGCAGCGCGACCCTCCTAGGGGAGGCGAATGAAAAACTGTTTTTT.

The chain joins TRBV20-1 to TRBJ2-2, with 9 bases identical to TRBD2. The CDR3 is made up of 17 amino acids. The V gene end was trimmed by 3 bases and the J gene end by 0 bases; junction bases not matched to a gene: 8. The V gene's germline CDR1 is DFQATT and CDR2 SNEGSKA (reference sequence). The CDR3 bases are TGCAGTGCTAGTTTCCATGGACTAGCGACGAACACCGGGGAGCTGTTTTTT. Its translation: CSASFHGLATNTGELFF.

J is TRBJ1-4 and V is TRBV25-1, with unresolved D. Per the germline V gene, CDR1 is MGHDK and CDR2 is SYGVNS. The CDR3 is made up of 11 amino acids. V was clipped by 10 bases and J by 0 bases, with 3 bases between them. The CDR3 sequence is CATATNEKLFF. The CDR3 DNA is TGTGCCACCGCAACTAATGAAAAACTGTTTTTT.

V is TRBV5-1 and J is TRBJ2-7, with a tentative D call TRBD2 (6 bases). V was trimmed by 4 bases and J by 6 bases, leaving 20 bases between them. Germline V gives CDR1 SGHRS, CDR2 YFSETQ. This CDR3 region has 15 residues. The CDR3 reads CASSATPGTPLEQYF. The DNA of the CDR3 is TGCGCCAGCAGCGCAACCCCCGGGACTCCCCTCGAGCAGTACTTC. Full variable domain (missing parts from reference TRBV5-1 and TRBJ2-7): KAGVTQTPRYLIKTRGQQVTLSCSPISGHRSVSWYQQTPGQGLQFLFEYFSETQRNKGNFPGRFSGRQFSNSRSEMNVSTLELGDSALYLCASSATPGTPLEQYFGPGTRLTVT.

V usage is TRBV15 and J usage is TRBJ1-2; tentatively, D is TRBD1 (6 bases). V was clipped by 1 base and J by 3 bases, with 18 bases between them. The germline V gene has CDR1 LNHNV and CDR2 YYDKDF (reference sequence). The CDR3 spans 17 residues. CDR3 sequence: CATSRGYRDNKDYGYTF. The CDR3 region has the DNA TGTGCCACCAGCAGAGGATACCGGGACAACAAGGACTATGGCTACACCTTC.